One and the same sample provided the 18 T cell receptor beta chains below, sequenced in a study of blood T cell repertoires in COVID-19. The repertoire was sequenced with immunoSEQ multiplex PCR; TCRdb's copy has only in-frame clones and lacks some. The repertoire holds around 160,000 clones, with roughly 84% as singletons. What was sequenced was PBMCs or T cells enriched from blood (not recorded which). The receptors were sampled from a woman aged 45-59 years who had been exposed to COVID-19.

V usage is TRBV4-3 and J usage is TRBJ2-7; TRBD1 is a possible D gene (6 bases). CDR3 size: 16 residues. Trimming took off 2 bases at V and 2 bases at J, with 16 bases between the two ends. CDR1 and CDR2 from the germline V gene are LGHNA and YSLEER. CDR3 nucleotides: TGCGCCAGCAGCCAATGCCCCCGACAGGAGGCCTACGAGCAGTACTTC. Its translation is CASSQCPRQEAYEQYF.

This clone rates as medium-sized. This chain links TRBV6-1 with TRBJ1-2; TRBD1 is a possible D gene (5 bases). The CDR3 extends over 16 amino acids. Deletions cut 0 bases from V and 6 bases from J, with 17 bases between. CDR1 and CDR2 (germline): MNHNS, SASEGT. The CDR3 region has the DNA TGTGCCAGCAGTGAAGCGATGGGAACAGGAAGAGATGGCTACACCTTC. As protein: CASSEAMGTGRDGYTF.

This chain joins TRBV3-1 (or the pseudogene TRBV3-2) and TRBJ1-5; tentative D call: TRBD1 (6 bases). V gave up 1 base and J gave up 2 bases, with 9 bases separating them. This CDR3 contains 15 residues. CDR1 and CDR2 from the germline V gene are LGHDT and YNNKEL (reference sequence). The CDR3 loop is CASSQAPGGNQPQHF. The CDR3 DNA follows: TGTGCCAGCAGCCAAGCTCCAGGGGGCAATCAGCCCCAGCATTTT.

The chain combines TRBV5-1 with TRBJ1-4; D uncertain. Germline CDR1 and CDR2: SGHRS and YFSETQ. Trimming left V 4 bases short and J 0 bases short, with 10 bases between. CDR3 length equals 15 residues. This chain's CDR3 is CASSTNLATNEKLFF. In nucleotides, the CDR3 is TGCGCCAGCAGCACCAACTTGGCAACTAATGAAAAACTGTTTTTT.

This clone has a single count. V gene TRBV4-3 combines with J gene TRBJ2-7; D is possibly TRBD1 (7 bases). The CDR3 is made up of 16 amino acids. V dropped 3 bases and J dropped 3 bases, with 18 bases sitting between them. Looked up from germline, CDR1 is LGHNA and CDR2 is YSLEER. The CDR3 spells CASSQDYRQGGYEQYF. The CDR3 region has the DNA TGCGCCAGCAGCCAGGACTATAGGCAGGGGGGCTACGAGCAGTACTTC.

The CDR3 reads CASSRQGTEAFF. The CDR3 DNA follows: TGTGCCAGCAGCCGACAGGGGACTGAAGCTTTCTTT. This chain links TRBV3-1 (or the pseudogene TRBV3-2) with TRBJ1-1, with TRBD1 matching 8 bases. The junction had 0 bases not matched to a gene; V was cut back by 4 bases and J by 5 bases. CDR1 LGHDT and CDR2 YNNKEL come from the germline V gene (reference sequence). The length of the CDR3 is 12 residues.

This chain joins TRBV9 and TRBJ1-3, with 7 positions matching TRBD1. Losses at the gene ends were 2 bases for V and 8 bases for J; bases not matched to a gene: 22. Germline V gene data show CDR1 as SGDLS and CDR2 as YYNGEE. This CDR3 spans 19 amino acids. The CDR3 sequence: CASSVPRDSLTHLGHTIYF. In DNA, the CDR3 is TGTGCCAGCAGCGTGCCCCGGGACAGCCTCACCCATCTGGGGCACACCATATATTTT.

This sequence joins TRBV29-1 and TRBJ2-3, with 13 nucleotides matching TRBD2. The CDR3 extends over 17 amino acids. Trimming cost V 4 bases and J 2 bases; bases outside gene matches: 9. Germline loops: CDR1 SQVTM, CDR2 ANQGSEA. CDR3 residues: CSVARLAGGFHTDTQYF. CDR3 in DNA: TGCAGCGTTGCAAGACTAGCGGGAGGTTTTCACACAGATACGCAGTATTTT.

In nucleotides, the CDR3 is TGTGCCAGCAGCCCAGTCGGGGAGACCCAGTACTTC. This codes for CASSPVGETQYF. The rearrangement uses TRBV11-2 and TRBJ2-5; unclear D gene. Germline V gives CDR1 SGHAT, CDR2 FQNNGV. The CDR3 is 12 amino acids. V gave up 5 bases and J gave up 5 bases, with 9 bases separating them.

The gene calls are TRBV25-1 and TRBJ2-7; 8 bases align to TRBD2. The junction had 3 bases not matched to a gene; V was cut back by 3 bases and J by 2 bases. Per the germline V gene, CDR1 is MGHDK and CDR2 is SYGVNS. CDR3 length equals 14 residues. The CDR3 protein is CASSDTSGPYEQYF. The DNA of the CDR3 is TGTGCCAGCAGTGACACTAGCGGCCCCTACGAGCAGTACTTC.

The rearrangement joins TRBV4-1 to TRBJ2-1, with 7 positions matching TRBD2. Trimming removed 2 bases from V and 0 bases from J; junction bases left unmatched: 7. Germline assignment: CDR1 MGHRA and CDR2 YSYEKL. The CDR3 contains 17 residues. Written as DNA, the CDR3 is TGCGCCAGCAGCCAAACCGGGACTAACGACTCCTACAATGAGCAGTTCTTC. It codes for CASSQTGTNDSYNEQFF.

The chain employs TRBV7-9 and TRBJ1-1; maybe TRBD1 (6 bases). CDR1 is SEHNR, CDR2 FQNEAQ, per germline (reference sequence). V was shortened by 1 base and J by 3 bases, with 9 bases between the two germline ends. CDR3 size: 14 residues. The CDR3 protein is CASSLVQGHTEAFF. The DNA of the CDR3 is TGTGCCAGCAGCTTAGTCCAGGGGCACACTGAAGCTTTCTTT.

The chain carries TRBV14 and TRBJ2-1; D gene ambiguous. The CDR3 has 13 residues. CDR1 SGHDN and CDR2 FVKESK come from the germline V gene. The V and J ends lost 0 bases and 7 bases respectively, with 7 bases between them. Written as DNA, the CDR3 is TGTGCCAGCAGCCAAGATCACCTAAATGAGCAGTTCTTC. This codes for CASSQDHLNEQFF.

CDR3 in amino acids: CASSAGGLILETQYF. CDR3 bases: TGTGCCAGCAGCGCCGGAGGACTAATACTAGAGACCCAGTACTTC. This chain links TRBV9 with TRBJ2-5; perhaps TRBD2 as D (6 bases). V lost 3 bases and J lost 4, with 16 bases in between. CDR1 and CDR2 (germline): SGDLS, YYNGEE. This CDR3 has 15 residues.

V and J are TRBV5-5 and TRBJ1-5; 8 bases line up with TRBD1. The germline gives CDR1 SGHKS, CDR2 YYEKEE (reference sequence). With V trimmed by 2 bases and J by 6 bases, 4 bases remained unmatched. The CDR3 is made up of 14 amino acids. The CDR3 DNA reads TGTGCCAGCAGCTTTCAGGGGGCCGGTCAGCCCCAGCATTTT. This codes for CASSFQGAGQPQHF.

The V and J genes are TRBV5-1 and TRBJ2-7; 7 positions match TRBD2. The V segment lost 2 bases and the J segment 9 bases; nucleotides outside the gene matches: 14. Germline CDR1 is SGHRS and CDR2 is YFSETQ. The CDR3 has 15 residues. The CDR3 region is CASSFGLADSGGQYF. For the CDR3, the DNA is TGCGCCAGCAGCTTCGGGCTAGCGGACTCGGGGGGGCAGTACTTC.

The chain recombines TRBV11-2 with TRBJ2-1; TRBD1 aligns across 7 bases. Germline loops: CDR1 SGHAT, CDR2 FQNNGV. The CDR3 sequence is 16 residues long. The J segment lost 5 bases and the V segment lost 5 bases, leaving 12 bases of the junction unmatched. DNA of the CDR3: TGTGCCAGCAGCCCTATACAGGGGAAAATGGACAATGAGCAGTTCTTC. This encodes CASSPIQGKMDNEQFF.

The chain recombines TRBV18 with TRBJ1-3; maybe TRBD1 (5 bases). V gave up 3 bases and J gave up 0 bases, with 9 bases separating them. The CDR3 loop spans 15 amino acids. The germline CDR1 and CDR2 sequences are KGHSH and LQKENI. In DNA, the CDR3 is TGTGCCAGCTCACCCCTGACAGTCTCTGGAAACACCATATATTTT. This translates into CASSPLTVSGNTIYF.